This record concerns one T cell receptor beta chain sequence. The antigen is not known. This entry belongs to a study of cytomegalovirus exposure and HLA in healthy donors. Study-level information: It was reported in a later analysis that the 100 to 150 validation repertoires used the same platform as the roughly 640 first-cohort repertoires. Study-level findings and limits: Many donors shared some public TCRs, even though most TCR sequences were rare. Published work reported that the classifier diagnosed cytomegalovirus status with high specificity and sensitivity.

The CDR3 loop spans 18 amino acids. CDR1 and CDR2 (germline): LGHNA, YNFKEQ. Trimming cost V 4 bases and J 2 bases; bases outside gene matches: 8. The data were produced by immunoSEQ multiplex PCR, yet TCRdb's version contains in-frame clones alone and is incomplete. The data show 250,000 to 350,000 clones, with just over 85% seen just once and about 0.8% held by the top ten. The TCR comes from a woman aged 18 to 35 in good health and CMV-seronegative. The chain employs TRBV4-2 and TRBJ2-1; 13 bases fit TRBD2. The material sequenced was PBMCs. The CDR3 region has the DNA TGTGCCAGCAGCCCCGGGACTAGCGGGAAGGGGGCCTACAATGAGCAGTTCTTC. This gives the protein CASSPGTSGKGAYNEQFF.